This T cell receptor (beta chain) emerged from a study of T cell changes during pregnancy in multiple sclerosis. TCRdb keeps only in-frame clones here, not all; method: immunoSEQ multiplex PCR. In the table there are around 57,000 clones, 85% to 90% of which are singletons. This clonotype was sampled from a female donor in good health, enrolled as a control in a pregnancy study. This specimen was peripheral blood, taken in the first trimester of pregnancy.

The CDR3 loop is CASSLILEAGLAGGSNTGELFF. CDR3 in DNA: TGTGCCAGCAGCCTAATCCTTGAAGCGGGACTAGCGGGGGGATCAAACACCGGGGAGCTGTTTTTT. The V gene is TRBV4-2, the J gene TRBJ2-2, with 15 bases matching TRBD2. The CDR3 consists of 22 residues. V trimming: 4 bases; J trimming: 2 bases; junction bases outside the gene matches: 17. Germline CDR1 is LGHNA and CDR2 is YNFKEQ.